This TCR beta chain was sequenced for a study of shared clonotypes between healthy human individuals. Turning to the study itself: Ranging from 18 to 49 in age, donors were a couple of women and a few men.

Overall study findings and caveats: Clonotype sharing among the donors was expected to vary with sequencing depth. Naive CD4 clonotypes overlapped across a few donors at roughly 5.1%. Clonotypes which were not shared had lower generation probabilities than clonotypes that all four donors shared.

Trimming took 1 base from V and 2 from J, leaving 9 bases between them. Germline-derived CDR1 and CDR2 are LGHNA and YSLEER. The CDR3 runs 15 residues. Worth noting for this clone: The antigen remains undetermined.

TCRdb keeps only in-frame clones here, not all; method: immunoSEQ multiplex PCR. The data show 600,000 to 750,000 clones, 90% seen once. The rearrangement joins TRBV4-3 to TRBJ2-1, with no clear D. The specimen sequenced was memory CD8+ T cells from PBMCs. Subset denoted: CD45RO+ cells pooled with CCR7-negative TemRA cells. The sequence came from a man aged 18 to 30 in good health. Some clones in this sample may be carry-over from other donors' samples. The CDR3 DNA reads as TGCGCCAGCAGCCAAGTTATTACAACCTACAATGAGCAGTTCTTC. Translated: CASSQVITTYNEQFF.